This is a list of T cell receptor beta chains from one sample in a study of memory CD4+ T cells and cytomegalovirus serostatus. Using immunoSEQ multiplex PCR, the repertoire was profiled, and TCRdb retains in-frame clones only, with some absent. The table shows around 50,000 clones, with around 80% occurring only once. Material: memory CD4+ T cells from blood. All receptors come from an adult in good health and CMV-seronegative. The CDR3 runs from the conserved cysteine through the conserved F or W. The order of the fields is J gene, D gene, clone size, V gene, CDR3 DNA, CDR3 protein. The D gene is left open where the match is weak. Expanded clones are given a class, and other clones once, few, many or no size at all.

TRBJ1-6,-,once,TRBV5-1,TGCGCCAGCAGCGACGGGACCTCACCCCTCCACTTT,CASSDGTSPLHF
TRBJ2-7,-,-,TRBV2,TGTGCCAGCAGCAGGACGGGAAACTACGAGCAGTACTTC,CASSRTGNYEQYF
TRBJ2-2,TRBD2,-,TRBV5-4,TGTGCCAGCAGCCAAGATTTGGGGACTAGCGTAAACACCGGGGAGCTGTTTTTT,CASSQDLGTSVNTGELFF
TRBJ1-2,TRBD1,many,TRBV6-5,TGTGCCAGCAGTTACTCACCCGACAGGGGGCTCCATGGCTACACCTTC,CASSYSPDRGLHGYTF
TRBJ1-5,TRBD1,-,TRBV9,TGTGCCAGCAGCGCAACAGGGGGTAGCAATCAGCCCCAGCATTTT,CASSATGGSNQPQHF
TRBJ2-5,-,-,TRBV27,TGTGCCAGCAGCCAGGGATCCCAAGAGACCCAGTACTTC,CASSQGSQETQYF
TRBJ2-1,TRBD2,-,TRBV19,TGTGCCAGTAGTCAGCGGGAGGGTGTTAGGAATGAGCAGTTCTTC,CASSQREGVRNEQFF
TRBJ1-1,TRBD1,-,TRBV13,TGTGCCAGCAGACCCGGGACAGGGGGCGAGGACACTGAAGCTTTCTTT,CASRPGTGGEDTEAFF
TRBJ2-1,-,-,TRBV5-4,TGTGCCAGCAGCGGGGGGACAGTACTCTACAATGAGCAGTTCTTC,CASSGGTVLYNEQFF
TRBJ2-2,-,many,TRBV30,TGTGCCTGGAGGTCGTCGGGAGAGGGCGGGGAGCTGTTTTTT,CAWRSSGEGGELFF